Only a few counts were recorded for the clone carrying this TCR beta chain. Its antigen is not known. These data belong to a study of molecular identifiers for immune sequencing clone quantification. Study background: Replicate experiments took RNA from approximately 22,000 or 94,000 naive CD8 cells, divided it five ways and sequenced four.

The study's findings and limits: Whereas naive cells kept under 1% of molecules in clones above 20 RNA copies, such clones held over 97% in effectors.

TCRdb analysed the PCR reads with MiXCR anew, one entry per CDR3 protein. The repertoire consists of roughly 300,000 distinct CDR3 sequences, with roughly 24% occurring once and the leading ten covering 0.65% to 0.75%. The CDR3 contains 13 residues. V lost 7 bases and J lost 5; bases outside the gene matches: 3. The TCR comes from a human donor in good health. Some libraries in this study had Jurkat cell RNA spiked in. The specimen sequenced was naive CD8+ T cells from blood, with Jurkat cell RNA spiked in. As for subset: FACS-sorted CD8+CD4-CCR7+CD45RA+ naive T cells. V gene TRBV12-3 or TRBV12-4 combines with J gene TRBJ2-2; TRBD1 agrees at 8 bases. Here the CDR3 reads CASIYRGTGELFF. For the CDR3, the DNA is TGTGCCAGCATTTACAGGGGGACCGGGGAGCTGTTTTTT.